Below are 31 T cell receptor beta chains sequenced from a single sample in a study of blood T cell repertoires in COVID-19. Profiled with immunoSEQ multiplex PCR; TCRdb holds only in-frame clones, not every one. The sample records a few hundred thousand clones, almost 90% being singletons. Material for sequencing was peripheral blood. The receptors were gathered from an older woman with COVID-19, enrolled during active disease.

This clone was picked up a small number of times. The chain combines TRBV6-1 with TRBJ2-7; TRBD2 agrees at 9 bases. J was trimmed by 5 bases and V by 2 bases; bases with no gene match: 16. Germline V lookup: CDR1 MNHNS, CDR2 SASEGT. The CDR3 is 18 residues long. The DNA for the CDR3 is TGTGCCAGCAGTGAATGGGGAGGTCGTTCTAGCGGGGTCCACGAGCAGTACTTC. This translates into CASSEWGGRSSGVHEQYF.

This rearrangement joins TRBV30 to TRBJ2-4; 7 positions match TRBD2. Germline assignment: CDR1 GTSNPN and CDR2 SVGIG (reference sequence). Trimming at V came to 0 bases and at J to 2 bases, leaving 4 bases not matched to a gene. The CDR3 is made up of 15 amino acids. The DNA for the CDR3 is TGTGCCTGGAGTGTAAGGGGACTACCCAAAAACATTCAGTACTTC. This sequence encodes CAWSVRGLPKNIQYF.

V is TRBV5-5 and J is TRBJ2-7, with a weak D call TRBD2 (6 bases). The CDR3 is 15 residues long. In germline, CDR1 is SGHKS, CDR2 YYEKEE (reference sequence). Trimming stripped 0 bases from V and 4 bases from J, with 14 bases between. CDR3 protein: CASSLAAGTAYEQYF. The DNA of the CDR3 is TGTGCCAGCAGCTTGGCGGCGGGGACCGCTTACGAGCAGTACTTC.

In DNA, the CDR3 is TGTGCCAGCAGCTTAGGGACAGGGAACTCCTTAAGCTATGGCTACACCTTC. Translated, it gives CASSLGTGNSLSYGYTF. This chain uses TRBV7-2 with TRBJ1-2; TRBD1 aligns across 8 bases. V dropped 1 base and J dropped 4; count of bases not matched to a gene: 11. In germline, CDR1 is SGHTA, CDR2 FQGNSA. The CDR3 is made up of 17 amino acids.

The rearrangement joins TRBV27 to TRBJ2-2, with 7 bases fitting TRBD2. Trimming cost V 3 bases and J 9 bases; bases outside gene matches: 4. The CDR3 contains 13 residues. Germline assignment: CDR1 MNHEY and CDR2 SMNVEV (reference sequence). The CDR3 sequence is CASSFGSGRELFF. CDR3 sequence (DNA): TGTGCCAGCAGTTTCGGTAGCGGGCGGGAGCTGTTTTTT.

V and J are TRBV7-3 and TRBJ2-3; 11 nucleotides agree with TRBD2. The length of the CDR3 is 19 residues. The germline V gene has CDR1 SGHTA and CDR2 FQGTGA. The V segment lost 0 bases and the J segment 3 bases; nucleotides outside the gene matches: 11. The CDR3: CASSLTFPQTSGGTDTQYF. CDR3 nucleotides: TGTGCCAGCAGCTTAACGTTCCCCCAAACTAGCGGGGGAACAGATACGCAGTATTTT.

The chain recombines TRBV6-2 or TRBV6-3 with TRBJ1-6; D remains ambiguous. Deletions cut 0 bases from V and 7 bases from J, with 10 bases between. CDR1 MNHEY and CDR2 SVGEGT come from the germline V gene. CDR3 length: 15 residues. The chain's CDR3 is CASSYSGGLNSPLHF. The CDR3 nucleotides are TGTGCCAGCAGTTACTCAGGCGGTCTGAATTCACCCCTCCACTTT.

The chain is built from TRBV15 and TRBJ1-3; D possibly corresponds to TRBD1 (5 bases). V dropped 5 bases and J dropped 3 bases, with 17 bases sitting between them. This CDR3 comprises 16 residues. Germline V gives CDR1 LNHNV, CDR2 YYDKDF (reference sequence). The CDR3 DNA reads TGTGCCACCAGCGGATTCGACGGACACCGTGGAAACACCATATATTTT. This encodes CATSGFDGHRGNTIYF.

CDR3 sequence reads: CASNLGGDEQFF. The CDR3 DNA reads TGTGCCAGCAACCTCGGAGGGGATGAGCAGTTCTTC. The chain links TRBV12-3 or TRBV12-4 to TRBJ2-1, with TRBD2 as a possible D gene (6 bases). The ends were cut back, 7 bases at V and 8 bases at J, with 12 bases in the middle. The CDR3 contains 12 residues.

The V gene is TRBV4-1, the J gene TRBJ1-2; D call uncertain. The CDR3 consists of 16 residues. The germline V gene has CDR1 MGHRA and CDR2 YSYEKL. V was shortened by 0 bases and J by 0 bases, with 11 bases between the two germline ends. This CDR3 reads CASSQEGGQPNYGYTF. The CDR3 coding sequence is TGCGCCAGCAGCCAAGAAGGCGGGCAGCCTAACTATGGCTACACCTTC.

The chain has TRBV11-3 and TRBJ2-1; 15 positions agree with TRBD2. V was pared by 5 bases and J by 10 bases, with 3 bases of the junction left unmatched. Germline-derived CDR1 and CDR2 are SGHNT and YENEEA. The CDR3 contains 14 residues. CDR3 DNA: TGTGCCAGCAGCCCGGGGACTAGCGGGGGGGAGCAGTTCTTC. Amino acid sequence: CASSPGTSGGEQFF.

The chain employs TRBV2 and TRBJ1-1; 11 nucleotides line up with TRBD1. CDR1 and CDR2 (germline): SNHLY, FYNNEI. V shed 3 bases and J 5 bases; nucleotides not matched to a gene: 8. The CDR3 extends over 16 amino acids. The CDR3: CASSERTGGAGTEAFF. DNA for the CDR3: TGTGCCAGCAGTGAGCGGACAGGGGGCGCGGGGACTGAAGCTTTCTTT.

The V gene is TRBV5-4, the J gene TRBJ2-3, with a tentative D call TRBD1 (5 bases). Germline values: CDR1 SGHNT, CDR2 YYREEE (reference sequence). The CDR3 sequence is 12 residues long. V lost 7 bases to trimming and J lost 4 bases, with 10 bases between them. The CDR3 spells CASGAVADTQYF. CDR3 nucleotide sequence: TGTGCCAGCGGGGCAGTCGCAGATACGCAGTATTTT. The full variable domain, rest sourced from reference TRBV5-4 and TRBJ2-3, is ETGVTQSPTHLIKTRGQQVTLRCSSQSGHNTVSWYQQALGQGPQFIFQYYREEENGRGNFPPRFSGLQFPNYSSELNVNALELDDSALYLCASGAVADTQYFGPGTRLTVL.

This sequence joins TRBV19 and TRBJ1-1, with TRBD1 matching 9 bases. Trimming at V came to 9 bases and at J to 1 base, leaving 9 bases not matched to a gene. The germline V gene has CDR1 LNHDA and CDR2 SQIVND (reference sequence). The CDR3 is 15 residues long. The CDR3 protein is CASTQGANWNTEAFF. The CDR3, as DNA: TGTGCCAGCACACAGGGGGCGAATTGGAACACTGAAGCTTTCTTT.

The chain carries TRBV11-2 and TRBJ2-2; TRBD2 matches at 12 bases. Germline lookup yields CDR1 SGHAT and CDR2 FQNNGV. CDR3 size: 15 residues. J lost 3 bases, V lost 4 bases, and 0 bases had no gene match. In nucleotides, the CDR3 is TGTGCCAGCAGCTGGACTAGCGGGGACACCGGGGAGCTGTTTTTT. Its translation is CASSWTSGDTGELFF.

The sample holds a few counts of this clone. V gene TRBV19 combines with J gene TRBJ1-4, with D possibly TRBD1 on 5 matching bases. Germline-derived CDR1 and CDR2 are LNHDA and SQIVND (reference sequence). V was pared by 6 bases and J by 0 bases, with 8 bases between. The CDR3 contains 14 residues. CDR3 nucleotides: TGTGCCAGTAGCCACAGGACAACTAATGAAAAACTGTTTTTT. Translating gives CASSHRTTNEKLFF.

CDR3 loop: CASSLVGGVHNTIYF. CDR3 DNA sequence: TGTGCCAGCAGCCTCGTTGGAGGGGTTCATAACACCATATATTTT. The chain links TRBV9 to TRBJ1-3; D is perhaps TRBD1 (5 bases). V was shortened by 4 bases and J by 7 bases, with 18 bases between the two germline ends. CDR1 is SGDLS and CDR2 is YYNGEE in the germline V gene. CDR3 length: 15 residues.

The chain uses TRBV5-1 and TRBJ1-3; perhaps TRBD1 as D (6 bases). The CDR3 length is 16 residues. From germline, CDR1 is SGHRS and CDR2 YFSETQ. Trimming stripped 0 bases from V and 1 base from J, with 11 bases between. Here the CDR3 DNA reads TGCGCCAGCAGCTTGGAGGGGGGGACGTCTGGAAACACCATATATTTT. Encoded protein: CASSLEGGTSGNTIYF.

The V and J genes are TRBV4-2 and TRBJ1-1; 11 bases fit TRBD1. The CDR3 extends over 17 amino acids. Germline CDR1 and CDR2: LGHNA and YNFKEQ. Trimming removed 3 bases from V and 0 bases from J; junction bases left unmatched: 6. CDR3 DNA: TGTGCCAGCAGCCATGGGGACAGGGGGGGGGTGAACACTGAAGCTTTCTTT. It specifies CASSHGDRGGVNTEAFF.

Here the CDR3 DNA reads TGTGCCAGCAGATGGCGACAGGGACTTAGTGGCTACACCTTC. This codes for CASRWRQGLSGYTF. The chain uses TRBV6-5 and TRBJ1-2, with 7 nucleotides matching TRBD1. The germline V gene encodes CDR1 MNHEY and CDR2 SVGAGI. The junction had 11 bases not matched to a gene; V was cut back by 6 bases and J by 7 bases. The CDR3 length is 14 residues.

V and J are TRBV7-2 and TRBJ1-5, with a tentative D call TRBD1 (6 bases). The CDR3 sequence is 15 residues long. The germline V gene encodes CDR1 SGHTA and CDR2 FQGNSA. Between the trimmed V and J ends, which lost 5 bases and 3 bases, there was a span of 14 bases. The CDR3 nucleotides read TGTGCCAGCAGCCCCCGACAGGATTTCAATCAGCCCCAGCATTTT. It codes for CASSPRQDFNQPQHF. The variable domain in full, with the rest retrieved from reference TRBV7-2 and TRBJ1-5, is GAGVSQSPSNKVTEKGKDVELRCDPISGHTALYWYRQSLGQGLEFLIYFQGNSAPDKSGLPSDRFSAERTGGSVSTLTIQRTQQEDSAVYLCASSPRQDFNQPQHFGDGTRLSIL.

In its sample, this clone was seen once. The chain is built from TRBV14 and TRBJ1-6; 8 nucleotides agree with TRBD1. CDR1 is SGHDN, CDR2 FVKESK, per germline. The V segment lost 5 bases and the J segment 9 bases; nucleotides outside the gene matches: 6. There are 14 residues in the CDR3. This chain's CDR3 is CASSEGQGSSPLHF. The CDR3, as DNA: TGTGCCAGCAGCGAAGGACAGGGTAGTTCACCCCTCCACTTT.

This rearrangement joins TRBV30 to TRBJ2-1; 7 bases agree with TRBD1. The CDR3 is made up of 13 amino acids. Trimming removed 8 bases from V and 3 bases from J; junction bases left unmatched: 7. The germline gives CDR1 GTSNPN, CDR2 SVGIG (reference sequence). The CDR3 here is CATTRTGYNEQFF. The DNA for the CDR3 is TGTGCCACCACCCGGACAGGCTACAATGAGCAGTTCTTC.

The rearrangement uses TRBV3-1 (or the pseudogene TRBV3-2) and TRBJ1-1, with D possibly being TRBD1 (6 bases). V was cut by 1 base and J by 4 bases, with 7 bases left in between. This CDR3 has 13 amino acids. The germline CDR1 and CDR2 sequences are LGHDT and YNNKEL (reference sequence). This CDR3 reads CASSQVTGTEAFF. The CDR3 nucleotides are TGTGCCAGCAGCCAAGTGACAGGCACTGAAGCTTTCTTT.

The chain couples TRBV3-1 (or the pseudogene TRBV3-2) to TRBJ1-2; D is perhaps TRBD1 (5 bases). V lost 1 base and J 3 bases, leaving 12 bases between the germline ends. The germline CDR1 and CDR2 sequences are LGHDT and YNNKEL (reference sequence). CDR3 length: 15 amino acids. Here the CDR3 DNA reads TGTGCCAGCAGCCAAGGTGGGGGGTTCCACTATGGCTACACCTTC. Translation: CASSQGGGFHYGYTF.

The chain has TRBV14 and TRBJ2-6, with 7 bases fitting TRBD1. From germline, CDR1 is SGHDN and CDR2 FVKESK. The ends lost 4 bases at V and 4 bases at J; junction bases unmatched: 4. This CDR3 comprises 15 residues. CDR3 DNA sequence: TGTGCCAGCAGCCCCGGACAGGAAGGGGCCAACGTCCTGACTTTC. This sequence encodes CASSPGQEGANVLTF.

This rearrangement joins TRBV19 to TRBJ2-2; 7 bases are a match to TRBD1. With V trimmed by 5 bases and J by 2 bases, 5 bases remained unmatched. This CDR3 spans 15 amino acids. CDR1 and CDR2 (germline): LNHDA, SQIVND (reference sequence). The DNA for the CDR3 is TGTGCCAGTAGTCCCGGGACAGCCAACACCGGGGAGCTGTTTTTT. This gives the protein CASSPGTANTGELFF.

The chain carries TRBV2 and TRBJ1-2; tentative D call: TRBD1 (6 bases). Trimming shortened V by 6 bases and J by 4 bases, and 15 bases separated the two germline ends. CDR1 is SNHLY and CDR2 is FYNNEI in the germline V gene. The length of the CDR3 is 14 residues. CDR3 residues: CASSRQVLSYGYTF. CDR3 bases: TGTGCCAGCAGCCGACAGGTATTAAGCTATGGCTACACCTTC.

The gene calls are TRBV3-1 (or the pseudogene TRBV3-2) and TRBJ1-3; D gene uncertain. Germline V gene lookup returns CDR1 LGHDT and CDR2 YNNKEL (reference sequence). The CDR3 length is 15 residues. The ends were cut back, 1 base at V and 1 base at J, with 8 bases in the middle. The CDR3 reads CASSQVTLSGNTIYF. The CDR3 nucleotides read TGTGCCAGCAGCCAAGTTACATTGTCTGGAAACACCATATATTTT.

In this sample, this clone turned up once. CDR3 loop: CASSYVQGTNYGYTF. CDR3 DNA: TGTGCCAGCAGTTACGTCCAGGGCACTAACTATGGCTACACCTTC. V usage is TRBV6-2 or TRBV6-3 and J usage is TRBJ1-2; tentatively, D is TRBD1 (5 bases). Germline V gene sequence: CDR1 MNHEY, CDR2 SVGEGT. CDR3 length: 15 amino acids. The V end was cut by 2 bases, the J end by 0 bases, with 10 bases between.

The chain employs TRBV7-2 and TRBJ1-6, with D maybe TRBD1 (5 bases). V lost 6 bases and J 3 bases, leaving 18 bases between the germline ends. CDR1 is SGHTA, CDR2 FQGNSA, per germline. This CDR3 is 17 amino acids long. As DNA, the CDR3 is TGTGCCAGCAGTTATTCCGTGAGGGGAGGCTATAATTCACCCCTCCACTTT. Its translation is CASSYSVRGGYNSPLHF.